The present T cell receptor beta chain was sequenced within a study of blood T cell repertoires in COVID-19. The study drew participants aged about 18 to 89 years from fewer than 30 US areas. The V gene lost 6 bases and the J gene lost 4 bases, with 12 bases spanning the gap. This CDR3 has 14 residues. Germline CDR1 MNHEY, CDR2 SVGAGI. Here immunoSEQ multiplex PCR was the method, and the copy in TCRdb shows in-frame clones only, minus some. The sample contains about 440,000 clones, about 92% of which appear only once. Sequenced: PBMCs or T cells enriched from blood (not recorded which). The V call is TRBV6-5, the J call TRBJ2-2; TRBD2 might be the D (5 bases). This clonotype originated in a man aged 18 to 29 who had recovered from COVID-19. CDR3: CASSREGFTGELFF. In nucleotides, the CDR3 is TGTGCCAGCAGCCGAGAGGGTTTCACCGGGGAGCTGTTTTTT.